One and the same sample provided the 16 T cell receptor beta chains below, sequenced in a study of T cells in Graves' hyperthyroidism and ophthalmopathy. TCR beta CDR3 regions were amplified from RNA transcripts. The HTBI primer set drove a first-round RT-PCR of the TCR CDR3. In TCRdb, the multiplex PCR reads were re-called with MiXCR into one record per CDR3 protein. The sample carries some 500,000 distinct CDR3 sequences, under 15% recorded once. The source material was blood. These TCRs come from a woman under 30 with Graves' hyperthyroidism.

In its sample, this clonotype was seen many times. V is TRBV6-2 or TRBV6-3 and J is TRBJ2-3, with D unresolved. There are 13 residues in the CDR3. Per germline, CDR1 MNHEY and CDR2 SVGEGT. V lost 6 bases, J lost 4 bases, and 11 bases lay in between. The CDR3 sequence is CASRPNSPDTQYF. The DNA of the CDR3 is TGTGCCAGCAGACCCAACAGCCCAGATACGCAGTATTTT.

This clonotype has a count of ten or more. CDR3 DNA: TGTGCCACCTCCGTCATGGGAACCTACGAGCAGTACTTC. Amino acid sequence: CATSVMGTYEQYF. The V gene is TRBV19, the J gene TRBJ2-7, with unresolved D. The CDR3 runs 13 residues. V dropped 10 bases and J dropped 2 bases, with 15 bases sitting between them. The germline gives CDR1 LNHDA, CDR2 SQIVND (reference sequence).

The V gene is TRBV19, the J gene TRBJ2-7, with TRBD1 as a possible D gene (5 bases). The CDR3 sequence is 16 residues long. V was trimmed by 5 bases and J by 4 bases, leaving 21 bases between them. Germline CDR1 LNHDA, CDR2 SQIVND (reference sequence). CDR3 loop: CASSQRSPRVGYEQYF. The CDR3 DNA reads TGTGCCAGTAGTCAAAGATCCCCCAGGGTTGGGTACGAGCAGTACTTC.

This clonotype was seen repeatedly, ten times or more. The rearrangement uses TRBV15 and TRBJ2-5; TRBD1 or TRBD2 may be the D gene (5 bases each). The CDR3 loop spans 14 amino acids. V gave up 1 base and J gave up 2 bases, with 8 bases separating them. Germline lookup yields CDR1 LNHNV and CDR2 YYDKDF (reference sequence). The CDR3 loop reads CATSRVGGQETQYF. The CDR3 nucleotides read TGTGCCACCAGCAGAGTTGGGGGACAAGAGACCCAGTACTTC.

V usage is TRBV9 and J usage is TRBJ1-4; D gene uncertain. The CDR3 has 16 amino acids. Looked up from germline, CDR1 is SGDLS and CDR2 is YYNGEE. The V and J ends lost 0 bases and 2 bases respectively, with 11 bases between them. CDR3 coding DNA: TGTGCCAGCAGCGTAGGAACCGGTGGGACTAATGAAAAACTGTTTTTT. It is translated as CASSVGTGGTNEKLFF.

This chain uses TRBV12-3 or TRBV12-4 with TRBJ2-1, with D perhaps matching TRBD1 or TRBD2 (6 bases each). V was pared by 3 bases and J by 6 bases, with 12 bases between. The length of the CDR3 is 14 residues. The chain's CDR3 is CASSFRGTLNEQFF. CDR3 bases: TGTGCCAGCAGTTTTCGCGGGACACTCAATGAGCAGTTCTTC.

This clonotype was recorded at least ten times. This sequence joins TRBV20-1 and TRBJ2-7; the match to TRBD2 covers 7 bases. CDR3 length: 13 residues. V was clipped by 2 bases and J by 5 bases; unmatched bases: 6. From germline, CDR1 is DFQATT and CDR2 SNEGSKA (reference sequence). CDR3 in amino acids: CSARSGAGDEQYF. Written as DNA, the CDR3 is TGCAGTGCTAGATCCGGGGCGGGGGACGAGCAGTACTTC.

In this sample, this clonotype turned up many times. The V call is TRBV29-1, the J call TRBJ2-7, with TRBD1 matching over 7 bases. V was pared by 2 bases and J by 3 bases, with 22 bases of the junction left unmatched. Germline assignment: CDR1 SQVTM and CDR2 ANQGSEA. The CDR3 contains 19 residues. The CDR3 region has the DNA TGCAGCGTTGAACGCCACCCTGAACAGGGGACAAAGAATTTCTACGAGCAGTACGTC. It specifies CSVERHPEQGTKNFYEQYV.

As DNA, the CDR3 is TGTGCCAGCAGCATTAGGACTAGCGGGGAGACCCAGTACTTC. Translated, it gives CASSIRTSGETQYF. The rearrangement uses TRBV11-2 and TRBJ2-5; 11 bases are a match to TRBD2. With V trimmed by 5 bases and J by 5 bases, 4 bases remained unmatched. Germline V lookup: CDR1 SGHAT, CDR2 FQNNGV. This CDR3 is built from 14 residues.

The chain joins TRBV6-1 to TRBJ2-1; TRBD1 aligns across 10 bases. The V and J ends lost 6 bases and 5 bases, in that order; junction bases with no gene match: 7. The germline CDR1 and CDR2 sequences are MNHNS and SASEGT. The CDR3 spans 15 residues. CDR3 nucleotides: TGTGCCAGCAGGTCGTCGGGACAGGGGAACAATGAGCAGTTCTTC. Its protein product is CASRSSGQGNNEQFF.

The V call is TRBV7-3, the J call TRBJ2-1; 8 nucleotides line up with TRBD2. CDR3 length equals 15 residues. Per the germline V gene, CDR1 is SGHTA and CDR2 is FQGTGA. Germline trimming cut 5 bases from V and 7 bases from J; bases unmatched to any gene: 10. The CDR3 DNA is TGTGCCAGCAGCCCCCGTTTAGGCGGGAGGAATGAGCAGTTCTTC. Translating it yields CASSPRLGGRNEQFF.

This clonotype was seen many times. This rearrangement joins TRBV19 to TRBJ1-1; no definite D call. V was pared by 7 bases and J by 0 bases, with 21 bases between. Germline-derived CDR1 and CDR2 are LNHDA and SQIVND (reference sequence). The CDR3 loop spans 17 amino acids. The CDR3 DNA reads as TGTGCCAGTACCCCGGGCGGGAACTACGCCATGAACACTGAAGCTTTCTTT. It is translated as CASTPGGNYAMNTEAFF.

The CDR3 DNA is TGTGCCAGCAGACATCCGGGACAGGGGGGGACTAACTATGGCTACACCTTC. The encoded protein is CASRHPGQGGTNYGYTF. This chain connects TRBV6-1 to TRBJ1-2, with TRBD1 identical over 11 bases. V lost 6 bases and J lost 0; bases outside the gene matches: 9. Germline-derived CDR1 and CDR2 are MNHNS and SASEGT. The CDR3 sequence is 17 residues long.

This clonotype was observed a handful of times. This rearrangement joins TRBV9 to TRBJ2-3, with TRBD2 matching over 15 bases. The CDR3 sequence is 16 residues long. Unmatched junction bases numbered 7, after V lost 6 bases and J lost 5 bases. The germline V gene has CDR1 SGDLS and CDR2 YYNGEE. The CDR3 DNA is TGTGCCAGCAATGCGGGGGGACTAGCGGGAGGAGATACGCAGTATTTT. Its translation is CASNAGGLAGGDTQYF.

The chain combines TRBV7-6 with TRBJ1-1; unclear D gene. This CDR3 has 12 amino acids. Germline-derived CDR1 and CDR2 are SGHVS and FNYEAQ. V was trimmed by 5 bases and J by 4 bases, leaving 8 bases between them. The CDR3, as DNA: TGTGCCAGCAGCCCCGACGGCACTGAAGCTTTCTTT. Translated: CASSPDGTEAFF.

The chain combines TRBV5-1 with TRBJ2-1; no clear D. Germline values: CDR1 SGHRS, CDR2 YFSETQ. The CDR3 length is 10 residues. With 4 bases removed from V and 9 bases from J, the gap between germline ends came to 5 bases. CDR3: CASSKSEQFF. The CDR3 bases are TGCGCCAGCAGCAAAAGTGAGCAGTTCTTC.